This T cell receptor beta chain was identified in a study of blood T cells in healthy people across ages. Combining a sample-barcoded 5' primer with a J-beta primer mix, a second PCR ran for 7 to 11 cycles. In TCRdb, the 5' RACE reads were re-called with MiXCR into one record per CDR3 protein. Altogether around 900,000 distinct CDR3 sequences are present, about 30% being singletons, with the ten largest covering 17%. The CDR3 consists of 13 residues. V lost 0 bases and J lost 9, with 9 bases in between. The germline V gene encodes CDR1 LGHNA and CDR2 YSLEER. This clonotype was detected ten times or more.

The TCR was taken from a woman aged 80 or over in good health. The sample was blood. The chain joins TRBV4-3 to TRBJ2-1; no firm D call. CDR3 in DNA: TGCGCCAGCAGCCAAGAATATCTCCTTGAGCAGTTCTTC. Translated, it gives CASSQEYLLEQFF.